This T cell receptor (beta chain) was sequenced for a study of blood T cell repertoires in COVID-19. Study at large: Collection of acute and convalescent COVID-19 samples took place in the United States, Italy and Spain. The cDNA or gDNA used as material had been derived from T cells, B-cell-depleted T cells, or PBMCs.

In the original workflow: Reference gene primer amplification gave nucleated cell count estimates. The table came from immunoSEQ multiplex PCR; TCRdb's copy has only in-frame clones and leaves some out. The V and J calls and the clone size are those of that table, but D and trimming were determined from the DNA. This repertoire shows some 200,000 clones, 80% to 90% found once; its top ten account for less than 15%. This sequence was found in a human donor in a cohort sampled during active COVID-19. Sequences were obtained from peripheral blood.

CDR3 sequence: CASSTGLAGIKVQETQYF. The CDR3 DNA sequence: TGTGCCAGCAGTACAGGACTAGCGGGAATCAAAGTCCAAGAGACCCAGTACTTC. The rearrangement links TRBV28 to TRBJ2-5; 12 bases map to TRBD2. Trimming cost V 5 bases and J 1 base; bases outside gene matches: 11. CDR1 is MDHEN, CDR2 SYDVKM, per germline. CDR3 length: 18 residues.